Shown below are 27 T cell receptor beta chains from a single sample sequenced in a study of response to subunit inactivated influenza vaccine. Each CDR3 protein gets one entry after TCRdb re-called the RT-PCR reads with MiXCR. This sample yields about 190,000 distinct CDR3 sequences, of which approximately 15% are seen a single time; roughly 24% belongs to the top ten. The source was CD8+ T cells sorted from PBMCs, collected approximately 5 days after vaccination. The source of these receptors is a man aged 50-60 years who received an inactivated influenza vaccine.

This chain links TRBV19 with TRBJ2-7; 10 bases line up with TRBD1. The ends lost 3 bases at V and 2 bases at J; junction bases unmatched: 4. The CDR3 totals 15 residues. CDR1 is LNHDA, CDR2 SQIVND, per germline (reference sequence). This CDR3 is CASSIGTGDAYEQYF. The CDR3 DNA follows: TGTGCCAGTAGTATTGGGACAGGGGACGCCTACGAGCAGTACTTC.

This clonotype was counted a few times. The chain couples TRBV5-1 to TRBJ2-3, with a weak D call TRBD2 (6 bases). V shed 4 bases and J shed 0 bases, with 18 bases lying between them. The germline CDR1 and CDR2 sequences are SGHRS and YFSETQ. This CDR3 region has 17 residues. The CDR3 loop reads CASSRAGEALSTDTQYF. The CDR3 DNA reads TGCGCCAGCAGCCGGGCTGGGGAGGCCCTTAGCACAGATACGCAGTATTTT.

This clonotype was seen more than once but under ten times. This sequence joins TRBV27 and TRBJ1-2; D possibly corresponds to TRBD1 (5 bases). The CDR3 is 11 amino acids. Per germline, CDR1 MNHEY and CDR2 SMNVEV (reference sequence). Trimming stripped 8 bases from V and 8 bases from J, with 12 bases between. In nucleotides, the CDR3 is TGTGCCAGCTCCGGGACGGAAGGCTACACCTTC. This gives the protein CASSGTEGYTF.

J is TRBJ1-2 and V is TRBV6-2 or TRBV6-3; D is unresolved. V lost 6 bases, J lost 6 bases, and 8 bases lay in between. The germline V gene encodes CDR1 MNHEY and CDR2 SVGEGT. This CDR3 is built from 11 residues. The CDR3 coding sequence is TGTGCCAGCAGAGAAGGGAATGGCTACACCTTC. Translated: CASREGNGYTF.

This clonotype appeared a few times. The chain joins TRBV20-1 to TRBJ1-2, with 10 bases that match TRBD1. Germline CDR1 is DFQATT and CDR2 is SNEGSKA (reference sequence). This CDR3 has 14 residues. V lost 5 bases to trimming and J lost 5 bases; unmatched junction nucleotides: 8. CDR3 sequence (DNA): TGCAGTGCTCCTGGGACAGGGGAGGATTATGGCTACACCTTC. The encoded protein is CSAPGTGEDYGYTF.

This clonotype was observed a handful of times. The chain joins TRBV5-1 to TRBJ2-7, with 10 bases lining up with TRBD1. CDR1 and CDR2 (germline): SGHRS, YFSETQ. The CDR3 loop spans 15 amino acids. With 4 bases clipped from V and 3 bases from J, the junction kept 7 bases outside the gene matches. CDR3: CASSVGTGERYEQYF. CDR3 DNA: TGCGCCAGCAGCGTCGGGACAGGGGAACGCTACGAGCAGTACTTC. Variable domain in full (rest from reference TRBV5-1 and TRBJ2-7): KAGVTQTPRYLIKTRGQQVTLSCSPISGHRSVSWYQQTPGQGLQFLFEYFSETQRNKGNFPGRFSGRQFSNSRSEMNVSTLELGDSALYLCASSVGTGERYEQYFGPGTRLTVT.

The gene calls are TRBV2 and TRBJ2-1; 11 bases are shared with TRBD2. V shed 5 bases and J 0 bases; nucleotides not matched to a gene: 9. There are 18 residues in the CDR3. Per germline, CDR1 SNHLY and CDR2 FYNNEI. This CDR3 is CASSRTSGPNLSYNEQFF. The CDR3 DNA sequence: TGTGCCAGCAGTCGGACTAGCGGGCCGAATCTCTCCTACAATGAGCAGTTCTTC. The whole variable domain, filled in from reference TRBV2 and TRBJ2-1, reads EPEVTQTPSHQVTQMGQEVILRCVPISNHLYFYWYRQILGQKVEFLVSFYNNEISEKSEIFDDQFSVERPDGSNFTLKIRSTKLEDSAMYFCASSRTSGPNLSYNEQFFGPGTRLTVL.

This rearrangement joins TRBV6-1 to TRBJ2-5, with D perhaps TRBD1 (7 bases). Germline values: CDR1 MNHNS, CDR2 SASEGT. With 5 bases removed from V and 5 bases from J, the gap between germline ends came to 15 bases. The CDR3 runs to 14 residues. This CDR3 is CASSPNRGLETQYF. For the CDR3, the DNA is TGTGCCAGCAGTCCTAACAGGGGACTGGAGACCCAGTACTTC.

This clonotype was recorded at least ten times. This chain connects TRBV7-8 to TRBJ1-3, with D unclear. The CDR3 is 17 amino acids. CDR1 is SGHVS, CDR2 FQNEAQ, per germline. V was clipped by 4 bases and J by 2 bases, with 18 bases between them. The CDR3: CASSSGVGFEPGNTIYF. CDR3 DNA sequence: TGTGCCAGCAGCTCCGGGGTAGGGTTTGAACCTGGAAACACCATATATTTT.

This clonotype was found many times. The chain links TRBV12-3 or TRBV12-4 to TRBJ2-5, with 9 positions matching TRBD2. The CDR3 runs to 14 residues. After removal of 1 base from V and 5 bases from J, the junction contained 2 bases not matched to a gene. The CDR3 DNA is TGTGCCAGCAGTTTAGGAACTAGCGGGGAGACCCAGTACTTC. Its protein product is CASSLGTSGETQYF.

This clonotype was seen many times. The chain uses TRBV6-5 and TRBJ2-3; 9 bases agree with TRBD1. Per the germline V gene, CDR1 is MNHEY and CDR2 is SVGAGI. The CDR3 totals 17 residues. Trimming took 1 base from V and 0 from J; bases not matched to a gene: 5. CDR3: CASSYLLGTGSTDTQYF. The CDR3 DNA follows: TGTGCCAGCAGTTACTTGTTAGGGACAGGGAGCACAGATACGCAGTATTTT.

This clonotype was seen a handful of times. The chain couples TRBV15 to TRBJ2-3; D call uncertain. The CDR3 loop spans 12 amino acids. The V and J ends lost 0 bases and 14 bases respectively, with 12 bases between them. Germline CDR1 LNHNV, CDR2 YYDKDF (reference sequence). CDR3 coding DNA: TGTGCCACCAGCAGAGATTCGCGCGGCCGGTATTTT. The encoded protein is CATSRDSRGRYF.

In its sample, this clonotype was seen many times. J is TRBJ1-5 and V is TRBV4-3; D is undetermined. V was trimmed by 0 bases and J by 2 bases, leaving 8 bases between them. Per germline, CDR1 LGHNA and CDR2 YSLEER. The CDR3 consists of 15 residues. CDR3 DNA sequence: TGCGCCAGCAGCCAAGACGGGCGGGGCAATCAGCCCCAGCATTTT. Translating gives CASSQDGRGNQPQHF.

This clonotype was counted ten times or more. The chain couples TRBV29-1 to TRBJ2-7; no clear D gene. The CDR3 is made up of 13 amino acids. Germline CDR1 reads SQVTM; CDR2 reads ANQGSEA. The V and J ends lost 2 bases and 7 bases respectively, with 15 bases between them. The CDR3 loop reads CSVELPMVGEQYF. CDR3 DNA: TGCAGCGTTGAACTTCCGATGGTGGGGGAGCAGTACTTC.

There are a few counts of this clonotype. J is TRBJ2-1 and V is TRBV7-9; 9 bases are a match to TRBD1. The CDR3 runs to 17 residues. The germline V gene has CDR1 SEHNR and CDR2 FQNEAQ (reference sequence). V dropped 6 bases and J dropped 8; count of bases not matched to a gene: 17. CDR3 coding DNA: TGTGCCAGCAGGGATGGATCCCCCCGGGACAGGGTCGATGAGCAGTTCTTC. It encodes CASRDGSPRDRVDEQFF.

This clonotype was detected only a few times. This sequence joins TRBV25-1 and TRBJ2-2; no clear D. V was pared by 5 bases and J by 1 base, with 8 bases between. The CDR3 spans 14 residues. CDR1 and CDR2 from the germline V gene are MGHDK and SYGVNS. The CDR3 reads CASSYHENTGELFF. The CDR3 DNA sequence: TGTGCCAGCAGTTATCATGAGAACACCGGGGAGCTGTTTTTT. Variable domain in full (rest from reference TRBV25-1 and TRBJ2-2): EADIYQTPRYLVIGTGKKITLECSQTMGHDKMYWYQQDPGMELHLIHYSYGVNSTEKGDLSSESTVSRIRTEHFPLTLESARPSHTSQYLCASSYHENTGELFFGEGSRLTVL.

This clonotype was detected ten times or more. CDR3 DNA: TGCAGTGCTAGCGAGGGACAGGGGGTCAACCAAGAGACCCAGTACTTC. As protein: CSASEGQGVNQETQYF. The genes are TRBV20-1 and TRBJ2-5; 11 bases are shared with TRBD1. The CDR3 totals 16 residues. Germline-derived CDR1 and CDR2 are DFQATT and SNEGSKA (reference sequence). The J segment lost 0 bases and the V segment lost 3 bases, leaving 6 bases of the junction unmatched.

This clonotype has a handful of counts. This CDR3 is CASSASEGVLYEQYF. CDR3 nucleotide sequence: TGTGCCAGCAGCGCGAGCGAGGGGGTGCTATACGAGCAGTACTTC. The chain recombines TRBV9 with TRBJ2-7; tentative D call: TRBD1 (6 bases). The CDR3 extends over 15 amino acids. Trimming removed 3 bases from V and 4 bases from J, with 17 bases in between. Germline CDR1 SGDLS, CDR2 YYNGEE.

The rearrangement joins TRBV13 to TRBJ2-5; tentatively, D is TRBD2 (6 bases). Germline V gene data show CDR1 as PRHDT and CDR2 as FYEKMQ (reference sequence). Trimming took off 5 bases at V and 3 bases at J, with 16 bases between the two ends. This CDR3 contains 15 residues. The CDR3 loop reads CASSGRSWGEETQYF. CDR3 DNA: TGTGCCAGCAGCGGCCGGTCTTGGGGGGAAGAGACCCAGTACTTC.

The genes are TRBV11-2 and TRBJ2-7, with 8 bases aligning to TRBD1. V shed 4 bases, J shed 3 bases, and the junction held 8 bases outside the gene matches. Germline V CDR1 and CDR2: SGHAT, FQNNGV. This CDR3 has 15 amino acids. The CDR3 sequence: CASSWNRGKDYEQYF. The CDR3 DNA follows: TGTGCCAGCAGCTGGAACAGGGGGAAGGACTACGAGCAGTACTTC.

The J gene is TRBJ2-1, the V gene TRBV14, with TRBD2 as a possible D gene (6 bases). V was clipped by 3 bases and J by 5 bases, with 11 bases between them. CDR1 and CDR2 from the germline V gene are SGHDN and FVKESK. The CDR3 is 14 residues long. CDR3 nucleotides: TGTGCCAGCAGCCAGAATGCGGGAAACAATGAGCAGTTCTTC. It translates to CASSQNAGNNEQFF.

The CDR3, as DNA: TGTGCCAGCAGCTTTTTGAGCGGGGGGTTCTCCTACGAGCAGTACTTC. Its translation: CASSFLSGGFSYEQYF. The chain has TRBV13 and TRBJ2-7, with 9 bases identical to TRBD2. CDR1 and CDR2 from the germline V gene are PRHDT and FYEKMQ (reference sequence). This CDR3 spans 16 amino acids. V lost 3 bases and J lost 0; bases outside the gene matches: 6.

There are a few counts of this clonotype. The CDR3 coding sequence is TGCAGTGCTATTCGTTGGGGCTACGAGCAGTACTTC. Its translation is CSAIRWGYEQYF. The chain is built from TRBV20-1 and TRBJ2-7, with D uncertain. The ends were cut back, 4 bases at V and 3 bases at J, with 10 bases in the middle. This CDR3 is built from 12 residues. Germline V CDR1 and CDR2: DFQATT, SNEGSKA (reference sequence).

Only a few counts were recorded for this clonotype. This chain uses TRBV4-3 with TRBJ1-4; D gene ambiguous. CDR3 length equals 13 residues. The germline V gene has CDR1 LGHNA and CDR2 YSLEER. V was trimmed by 3 bases and J by 8 bases, leaving 10 bases between them. The CDR3: CASSHLNTEKLFF. CDR3 DNA: TGCGCCAGCAGCCACCTTAATACAGAAAAACTGTTTTTT.

J is TRBJ2-3 and V is TRBV5-1; TRBD2 matches at 13 bases. CDR1 and CDR2 (germline): SGHRS, YFSETQ. The V segment lost 2 bases and the J segment 6 bases; nucleotides outside the gene matches: 12. The CDR3 length is 18 residues. This CDR3 is CASSLRPSTSGGLDTQYF. The CDR3 nucleotides read TGCGCCAGCAGCTTAAGACCTTCGACTAGCGGGGGGTTGGATACGCAGTATTTT.

The chain couples TRBV20-1 to TRBJ2-1; D is unclear. The V gene's germline CDR1 is DFQATT and CDR2 SNEGSKA (reference sequence). The CDR3 is 13 residues long. V lost 6 bases to trimming and J lost 1 base, with 10 bases between them. The CDR3 nucleotides are TGCAGTGCCAACACCGGGTCCTACAATGAGCAGTTCTTC. Translation gives CSANTGSYNEQFF.

This clonotype was detected a few times. This rearrangement joins TRBV11-2 to TRBJ1-1, with 11 bases fitting TRBD1. V shed 1 base and J 5 bases; nucleotides not matched to a gene: 9. Per germline, CDR1 SGHAT and CDR2 FQNNGV. This CDR3 is 17 amino acids long. CDR3 protein: CASSLVKGTGGRTEAFF. CDR3 nucleotide sequence: TGTGCCAGCAGCTTAGTAAAGGGGACAGGGGGGAGGACTGAAGCTTTCTTT. Using reference TRBV11-2 and TRBJ1-1 for the parts outside the CDR3, the full variable domain is EAGVAQSPRYKIIEKRQSVAFWCNPISGHATLYWYQQILGQGPKLLIQFQNNGVVDDSQLPKDRFSAERLKGVDSTLKIQPAKLEDSAVYLCASSLVKGTGGRTEAFFGQGTRLTVV.